A single sample is the source of the 3 T cell receptor beta chains below, sequenced in a study of shared clonotypes between healthy human individuals. Sequenced by immunoSEQ multiplex PCR; TCRdb stores in-frame clones only, minus some. The sample consists of roughly 2,500,000 clones, 93% of them appearing once. The source material was naive CD4+ T cells from PBMCs. Subset indicated: CD45RA+ positively selected. The receptors originated from a man younger than 35 in good health. Some clones in this sample may be carry-over from other donors' samples.

This sequence joins TRBV7-2 and TRBJ1-1, with D possibly matching TRBD1 (6 bases). The CDR3 covers 15 residues. Per the germline V gene, CDR1 is SGHTA and CDR2 is FQGNSA. V dropped 5 bases and J dropped 0 bases, with 13 bases sitting between them. CDR3 region: CASSGTGFVNTEAFF. For the CDR3, the DNA is TGTGCCAGCAGCGGTACAGGGTTCGTGAACACTGAAGCTTTCTTT.

Comments on this clone: The same CDR3 arises from other DNA sequences in this sample as well. The genes are TRBV4-3 and TRBJ1-1; the D is unclear. CDR3 length equals 15 residues. V lost 3 bases and J lost 1, with 12 bases in between. Germline lookup yields CDR1 LGHNA and CDR2 YSLEER. CDR3 sequence: CASSQTMDPNTEAFF. CDR3 nucleotide sequence: TGCGCCAGCAGCCAGACGATGGACCCGAACACTGAAGCTTTCTTT.

The chain employs TRBV4-1 and TRBJ2-1; 9 nucleotides agree with TRBD1. V was clipped by 4 bases and J by 10 bases; unmatched bases: 14. This CDR3 comprises 16 residues. Germline values: CDR1 MGHRA, CDR2 YSYEKL. The CDR3 DNA sequence: TGCGCCAGCAGCCCTGGGGGACAGGGACCTTACGTCGAGCAGTTCTTC. Translated: CASSPGGQGPYVEQFF.